One sample yielded the 27 T cell receptor beta chains listed below, sequenced in a study of T cell changes during pregnancy in multiple sclerosis (dated by TCRdb to between 2018 and 2021). The protocol used for the library was the immunoSEQ multiplex PCR assay. Entries here come from immuneACCESS through TCRdb and include only in-frame sequences with V and J called. Some clones fail to appear in such tables; in the studies checked, an unresolved V gene covers under half of the shortfall, and the cause of the remainder is unknown. This sample has tens of thousands of clones in its table, and roughly 92% of those were observed once. Just under 2% of the sample is taken by the ten largest. The source material was peripheral blood, sampled in the second trimester of pregnancy. The origin of the receptors is a female donor with multiple sclerosis, enrolled in a pregnancy study.

The genes are TRBV6-6 and TRBJ1-2, with D perhaps matching TRBD1 (5 bases). The germline CDR1 and CDR2 sequences are MNHNY and SVGAGI (reference sequence). Trimming left V 9 bases short and J 2 bases short, with 19 bases between. The CDR3 has 15 amino acids. CDR3 in DNA: TGTGCCAGTACCCCCGACGGGGGGTCAAACTATGGCTACACCTTC. Protein product: CASTPDGGSNYGYTF.

The V gene is TRBV6-5, the J gene TRBJ2-1; D is perhaps TRBD2 (6 bases). Germline V gene lookup returns CDR1 MNHEY and CDR2 SVGAGI. The CDR3 runs 15 residues. V was pared by 9 bases and J by 5 bases, with 20 bases between. In nucleotides, the CDR3 is TGTGCCAGTCTGGCCGTCGGGGGAGGCCACAATGAGCAGTTCTTC. Translated, it gives CASLAVGGGHNEQFF.

This clone was observed once. This rearrangement joins TRBV29-1 to TRBJ1-5; 7 nucleotides line up with TRBD1. This CDR3 is 13 amino acids long. Germline-derived CDR1 and CDR2 are SQVTM and ANQGSEA. V lost 4 bases, J lost 6 bases, and 6 bases stayed unmatched. CDR3 in amino acids: CSVGRGLGQPQHF. CDR3 bases: TGCAGCGTTGGTAGGGGGCTCGGTCAGCCCCAGCATTTT.

The chain combines TRBV11-2 with TRBJ1-6; TRBD1 might be the D (5 bases). The CDR3 loop spans 18 amino acids. Germline values: CDR1 SGHAT, CDR2 FQNNGV. V was cut by 4 bases and J by 0 bases, with 16 bases left in between. CDR3 amino acids: CASSWSYSDSSYNSPLHF. CDR3 sequence (DNA): TGTGCCAGCAGCTGGTCTTATTCTGACAGCTCCTATAATTCACCCCTCCACTTT.

This chain uses TRBV2 with TRBJ1-3; 7 nucleotides agree with TRBD1. V shed 8 bases, J shed 1 base, and the junction held 5 bases outside the gene matches. CDR1 is SNHLY and CDR2 is FYNNEI in the germline V gene. The CDR3 has 14 amino acids. The chain's CDR3 is CASGATGSGNTIYF. The CDR3 nucleotides are TGTGCCAGCGGAGCGACAGGGTCTGGAAACACCATATATTTT.

The rearrangement joins TRBV30 to TRBJ2-4; D might be TRBD2 (7 bases). From germline, CDR1 is GTSNPN and CDR2 SVGIG (reference sequence). Trimming stripped 3 bases from V and 15 bases from J, with 15 bases between. The CDR3 has 11 residues. The CDR3: CAWRKGGSAYF. The CDR3 bases are TGTGCCTGGAGGAAGGGGGGGAGTGCGTACTTC.

With regard to this clone: The junction does not match germline at one end; this may be a read error. This chain links TRBV6-5 with TRBJ2-2; 9 bases agree with TRBD2. Germline CDR1 MNHEY, CDR2 SVGAGI. This CDR3 is 14 amino acids long. The CDR3 sequence is CATPVAGVPGKLFF. The CDR3 DNA reads TGTGCCACCCCGGTAGCGGGAGTCCCCGGGAAGCTGTTTTTT.

This sequence joins TRBV7-8 and TRBJ2-1, with 12 bases aligning to TRBD2. V shed 1 base, J shed 8 bases, and the junction held 9 bases outside the gene matches. The CDR3 length is 17 residues. Germline CDR1 and CDR2: SGHVS and FQNEAQ. CDR3 amino acids: CASSLVGLAGLRDEQFF. Here the CDR3 DNA reads TGTGCCAGCAGCTTAGTCGGACTAGCGGGACTCCGCGATGAGCAGTTCTTC.

The CDR3 DNA follows: TGTGCCACCTCCCTTTTTAGACAGAACACTGAAGCTTTCTTT. This translates into CATSLFRQNTEAFF. The chain employs TRBV6-1 and TRBJ1-1; no definite D call. Germline-derived CDR1 and CDR2 are MNHNS and SASEGT. The CDR3 length is 14 residues. V was cut by 10 bases and J by 1 base, with 16 bases left in between.

The rearrangement uses TRBV7-8 and TRBJ2-7; D might be TRBD1 (7 bases). Germline CDR1 and CDR2: SGHVS and FQNEAQ. There are 16 residues in the CDR3. The ends were cut back, 0 bases at V and 4 bases at J, with 16 bases in the middle. The CDR3 loop is CASSLANRGGGYEQYF. CDR3 sequence (DNA): TGTGCCAGCAGCTTAGCTAACAGGGGAGGAGGGTACGAGCAGTACTTC.

The J gene is TRBJ2-7, the V gene TRBV19; perhaps TRBD1 as D (6 bases). Germline V gene sequence: CDR1 LNHDA, CDR2 SQIVND (reference sequence). With 5 bases removed from V and 3 bases from J, the gap between germline ends came to 11 bases. This CDR3 spans 13 amino acids. The CDR3 loop is CASSRGQNYEQYF. CDR3 coding DNA: TGTGCCAGTAGTCGCGGACAGAACTACGAGCAGTACTTC.

The chain joins TRBV9 to TRBJ1-6, with a weak D call TRBD1 (5 bases). V shed 4 bases and J shed 0 bases, with 17 bases lying between them. Looked up from germline, CDR1 is SGDLS and CDR2 is YYNGEE. The CDR3 is 18 residues long. The DNA for the CDR3 is TGTGCCAGCAGCCCGACGACTCCCGGGGGCTCCTATAATTCACCCCTCCACTTT. Protein: CASSPTTPGGSYNSPLHF.

This sequence joins TRBV27 and TRBJ2-5, with TRBD2 identical over 8 bases. This CDR3 comprises 13 residues. Germline values: CDR1 MNHEY, CDR2 SMNVEV (reference sequence). V was clipped by 6 bases and J by 5 bases; unmatched bases: 5. The CDR3 protein is CASRGLVEETQYF. The CDR3 DNA sequence: TGTGCCAGCAGGGGACTAGTCGAGGAGACCCAGTACTTC.

The chain combines TRBV11-2 with TRBJ1-5; D not resolved. CDR3 length: 18 amino acids. CDR1 and CDR2 from the germline V gene are SGHAT and FQNNGV. V was shortened by 4 bases and J by 1 base, with 20 bases between the two germline ends. This CDR3 reads CASSSIRRRGNSNQPQHF. CDR3 DNA sequence: TGTGCCAGCAGCTCCATACGCCGTAGAGGGAACAGCAATCAGCCCCAGCATTTT.

J is TRBJ2-7 and V is TRBV2, with 7 bases lining up with TRBD1. Germline CDR1 and CDR2: SNHLY and FYNNEI. The CDR3 runs 14 residues. Unmatched junction bases numbered 4, after V lost 2 bases and J lost 3 bases. CDR3 amino acids: CASSESGQLYEQYF. The CDR3 DNA reads as TGTGCCAGCAGTGAATCGGGACAGCTCTACGAGCAGTACTTC.

Comments on this clone: The sample contains more than one DNA sequence encoding this CDR3. This chain connects TRBV7-2 to TRBJ2-7; no definite D call. V shed 4 bases and J shed 0 bases, with 4 bases lying between them. CDR1 is SGHTA, CDR2 FQGNSA, per germline. The CDR3 has 12 residues. For the CDR3, the DNA is TGTGCCAGCAGCTCCAGCTCCTACGAGCAGTACTTC. Translation: CASSSSSYEQYF.

The chain couples TRBV5-1 to TRBJ1-2; D is perhaps TRBD1 (6 bases). This CDR3 spans 15 amino acids. V was cut by 3 bases and J by 5 bases, with 17 bases left in between. The germline V gene encodes CDR1 SGHRS and CDR2 YFSETQ. CDR3 sequence reads: CASSSNGQSLYGYTF. CDR3 sequence (DNA): TGCGCCAGCAGCTCAAACGGACAGAGCCTATATGGCTACACCTTC.

The V and J genes are TRBV18 and TRBJ2-1, with 11 bases lining up with TRBD2. The CDR3 is 18 amino acids. The germline CDR1 and CDR2 sequences are KGHSH and LQKENI. Losses at the gene ends were 0 bases for V and 2 bases for J; bases not matched to a gene: 6. This CDR3 reads CASSPPPGTSGPYNEQFF. CDR3 in DNA: TGTGCCAGCTCACCACCGCCGGGGACTAGCGGACCCTACAATGAGCAGTTCTTC.

This clone was detected only once. The chain uses TRBV9 and TRBJ1-1, with a possible D match to TRBD1 (5 bases). Germline assignment: CDR1 SGDLS and CDR2 YYNGEE. The CDR3 has 16 amino acids. V lost 4 bases, J lost 4 bases, and 20 bases lay in between. The CDR3, as DNA: TGTGCCAGCAGCCCGGGGATCGGGGGGGGAAGCACTGAAGCTTTCTTT. Protein sequence: CASSPGIGGGSTEAFF. The full variable domain, with the rest looked up from reference TRBV9 and TRBJ1-1, is DSGVTQTPKHLITATGQRVTLRCSPRSGDLSVYWYQQSLDQGLQFLIQYYNGEERAKGNILERFSAQQFPDLHSELNLSSLELGDSALYFCASSPGIGGGSTEAFFGQGTRLTVV.

V usage is TRBV27 and J usage is TRBJ2-5, with D perhaps matching TRBD1 (6 bases). Germline CDR1 MNHEY, CDR2 SMNVEV (reference sequence). The CDR3 is 18 residues long. V lost 0 bases and J lost 5, with 22 bases in between. The CDR3 DNA sequence: TGTGCCAGCAGTTTATCGGCGACAGGCTTGGGCAGTTGGGAGACCCAGTACTTC. Amino acid sequence: CASSLSATGLGSWETQYF.

The chain joins TRBV11-3 to TRBJ2-2; D is perhaps TRBD2 (7 bases). Trimming removed 3 bases at V and 4 bases at J, with 18 bases between. Germline CDR1 is SGHNT and CDR2 is YENEEA. This CDR3 is built from 17 residues. The CDR3 spells CASSFGGGARVTGELFF. CDR3 DNA: TGTGCCAGCAGCTTCGGAGGGGGGGCGCGTGTCACCGGGGAGCTGTTTTTT. Drawing the rest from reference TRBV11-3 and TRBJ2-2, the complete variable domain is EAGVVQSPRYKIIEKKQPVAFWCNPISGHNTLYWYLQNLGQGPELLIRYENEEAVDDSQLPKDRFSAERLKGVDSTLKIQPAELGDSAVYLCASSFGGGARVTGELFFGEGSRLTVL.

This chain connects TRBV19 to TRBJ2-1; TRBD2 is a possible D gene (5 bases). Germline CDR1 is LNHDA and CDR2 is SQIVND (reference sequence). The CDR3 runs to 16 residues. V was clipped by 5 bases and J by 4 bases, with 18 bases between them. The CDR3 DNA sequence: TGTGCCAGTAGTGAATCCTCGGGATATGGGTACAATGAGCAGTTCTTC. Its translation: CASSESSGYGYNEQFF.

The V gene is TRBV5-6, the J gene TRBJ2-3, with 9 bases lining up with TRBD1. V was clipped by 4 bases and J by 4 bases; unmatched bases: 4. CDR3 length: 14 residues. The germline V gene has CDR1 SGHDT and CDR2 YYEEEE. CDR3: CASSRDRVADTQYF. CDR3 bases: TGTGCCAGCAGCCGGGACAGGGTGGCAGATACGCAGTATTTT.

The gene calls are TRBV6-1 and TRBJ2-3; 10 nucleotides agree with TRBD2. Germline CDR1 MNHNS, CDR2 SASEGT. Trimming cost V 7 bases and J 4 bases; bases outside gene matches: 8. This CDR3 is 15 amino acids long. Here the CDR3 reads CASTRVAGGSDTQYF. The CDR3 DNA is TGTGCCAGCACCCGGGTAGCGGGAGGCTCAGATACGCAGTATTTT.

The rearrangement joins TRBV5-1 to TRBJ2-1; TRBD2 aligns across 15 bases. CDR1 is SGHRS and CDR2 is YFSETQ in the germline V gene. This CDR3 contains 17 residues. The ends lost 0 bases at V and 7 bases at J; junction bases unmatched: 5. CDR3 coding DNA: TGCGCCAGCAGCTTGGGGACTAGCGGGAGGGCCATAAATGAGCAGTTCTTC. The encoded protein is CASSLGTSGRAINEQFF.

This chain joins TRBV5-1 and TRBJ2-7; D may be TRBD1 (6 bases). Germline lookup yields CDR1 SGHRS and CDR2 YFSETQ. The V end was cut by 0 bases, the J end by 7 bases, with 11 bases between. The CDR3 totals 13 residues. The CDR3 is CASSLGGPWEQYF. The CDR3 nucleotides are TGCGCCAGCAGCTTGGGGGGGCCTTGGGAGCAGTACTTC.

This chain links TRBV18 with TRBJ2-6, with TRBD1 as a possible D gene (5 bases). Germline V gene sequence: CDR1 KGHSH, CDR2 LQKENI. Trimming pared 2 bases from V and 2 bases from J, leaving 13 bases between. This CDR3 is 17 amino acids long. The CDR3 loop is CASSPLPRDAGANVLTF. CDR3 bases: TGTGCCAGCTCACCATTGCCCAGGGATGCTGGGGCCAACGTCCTGACTTTC.